The 9 T cell receptor beta chains presented below share a single source sample, sequenced in a study of T cells in Graves' hyperthyroidism and ophthalmopathy. TCR beta CDR3 region amplification was performed from RNA transcripts. TCR CDR3 regions were first amplified by RT-PCR with HTBI primers. TCRdb redid the calling of the multiplex PCR reads with MiXCR, one entry per CDR3 protein. This sample has approximately 690,000 distinct CDR3 sequences, with around 20% found just once. Input material: blood. The receptors were sampled from a man aged 25 to 40 with Graves' ophthalmopathy.

This clonotype has just a few counts. One end of the junction does not line up with germline, which may come from a read error. The rearrangement links TRBV3-1 to TRBJ2-5, with D perhaps TRBD2 (7 bases). Germline V gene data show CDR1 as LGHDT and CDR2 as YNNKEL (reference sequence). This CDR3 is built from 16 residues. The CDR3 reads CAISPRAGGASETQYF. As DNA, the CDR3 is TGTGCCATCAGCCCCCGCGCTGGGGGGGCCTCAGAGACCCAGTACTTC.

The V and J genes are TRBV6-2 or TRBV6-3 and TRBJ2-1, with TRBD1 identical over 11 bases. The CDR3 has 22 residues. The V gene's germline CDR1 is MNHEY and CDR2 SVGEGT. V was pared by 2 bases and J by 6 bases, with 24 bases of the junction left unmatched. CDR3 DNA sequence: TGTGCCAGCAGTTACACCCTCGGGACAGGGGGTTTGGCGGGAGGAAAAGGCAATGAGCAGTTCTTC. This translates into CASSYTLGTGGLAGGKGNEQFF.

This clonotype was picked up a small number of times. The rearrangement joins TRBV10-2 to TRBJ2-1; either TRBD1 or TRBD2 may supply D (6 bases each). The V end was cut by 4 bases, the J end by 6 bases, with 19 bases between. Germline CDR1 reads WSHSY; CDR2 reads SAAADI. The CDR3 length is 16 residues. The CDR3 DNA follows: TGCGCCAGCAGTGTAGGGGGAGGACTCGCGGGCAATGAGCAGTTCTTC. Translation: CASSVGGGLAGNEQFF.

This clonotype was seen at least ten times. The chain recombines TRBV2 with TRBJ2-3, with TRBD1 matching over 9 bases. Trimming removed 8 bases from V and 2 bases from J; junction bases left unmatched: 14. The germline V gene encodes CDR1 SNHLY and CDR2 FYNNEI. The CDR3 length is 17 residues. The CDR3 spells CASCWEFGQGTTDTQYF. The CDR3 DNA is TGTGCCAGCTGCTGGGAGTTTGGACAGGGGACCACAGATACGCAGTATTTT.

V is TRBV10-2 and J is TRBJ2-6; 7 bases are a match to TRBD2. This CDR3 region has 14 residues. CDR1 and CDR2 from the germline V gene are WSHSY and SAAADI. Losses at the gene ends were 8 bases for V and 0 bases for J; bases not matched to a gene: 1. CDR3 residues: CASGGGSGANVLTF. CDR3 nucleotides: TGCGCCAGCGGGGGGGGCTCTGGGGCCAACGTCCTGACTTTC.

The rearrangement uses TRBV24-1 and TRBJ2-7; D ambiguous. CDR3 size: 13 residues. The germline CDR1 and CDR2 sequences are KGHDR and SFDVKD. Between the trimmed V and J ends, which lost 3 bases and 5 bases, there was a span of 10 bases. The CDR3 loop reads CATSDLSRDEQYF. DNA for the CDR3: TGTGCCACCAGTGATCTCTCAAGAGACGAGCAGTACTTC.

This clonotype was counted at least ten times. The chain joins TRBV28 to TRBJ2-3; a possible D gene is TRBD2 (6 bases). The length of the CDR3 is 15 residues. Trimming took 10 bases from V and 2 from J, leaving 19 bases between them. Germline CDR1 and CDR2: MDHEN and SYDVKM. CDR3 DNA: TGTGCCACCCAAGCCGGGAGTTTAATCACAGATACGCAGTATTTT. Its protein product is CATQAGSLITDTQYF.

The chain joins TRBV9 to TRBJ2-1, with D tentatively TRBD2 (5 bases). Trimming removed 2 bases from V and 8 bases from J, with 8 bases in between. CDR3 length: 12 residues. Germline V gene sequence: CDR1 SGDLS, CDR2 YYNGEE. The CDR3: CASSVGGYEQFF. In DNA, the CDR3 is TGTGCCAGCAGCGTCGGAGGTTATGAGCAGTTCTTC.

Ten or more counts support this clonotype. The rearrangement uses TRBV11-2 and TRBJ1-1; D is possibly TRBD1 (6 bases). Trimming took 1 base from V and 1 from J, leaving 10 bases between them. Looked up from germline, CDR1 is SGHAT and CDR2 is FQNNGV. This CDR3 contains 15 residues. CDR3: CASSLGAGANTEAFF. Written as DNA, the CDR3 is TGTGCCAGCAGCTTAGGGGCAGGGGCGAACACTGAAGCTTTCTTT.